These 30 T cell receptor beta chains were all obtained from the same sample, sequenced in a study of T cells in Graves' hyperthyroidism and ophthalmopathy (dated by TCRdb to the late 2010s). Library preparation was by multiplex PCR. The run used an Illumina HiSeq 2000. Amplification of TCR beta CDR3 regions was carried out from RNA transcripts. A first-round RT-PCR of the TCR CDR3 used the HTBI primer set with the Qiagen OneStep RT-PCR kit. Starting from the raw public reads, TCRdb applied fastp trimming at Q25, assembled clones with MiXCR and retained in-frame beta chains. Rows with one shared CDR3 protein collapse into an entry with the most common genes and DNA. The sample table records 300,000 to 450,000 distinct CDR3 sequences; roughly a sixth of these occur just once. Of the sample, roughly 35% falls within the top ten clones. Sequenced: blood. The receptors were sampled from a woman in her twenties or thirties with Graves' hyperthyroidism that later progressed to Graves' ophthalmopathy.

The sample holds many counts of this clonotype. The CDR3 DNA reads as TGTGCCAGCAGCCAACTCCAGACAGGGGAGCAGTACTTC. This sequence encodes CASSQLQTGEQYF. The chain uses TRBV27 and TRBJ2-7; 7 bases align to TRBD1. Trimming removed 6 bases from V and 7 bases from J; junction bases left unmatched: 9. The germline CDR1 and CDR2 sequences are MNHEY and SMNVEV (reference sequence). The CDR3 consists of 13 residues.

This chain uses TRBV9 with TRBJ2-7; 7 nucleotides align to TRBD2. Germline CDR1 SGDLS, CDR2 YYNGEE. J lost 1 base, V lost 3 bases, and 7 bases had no gene match. The CDR3 is made up of 15 amino acids. CDR3 residues: CASSARDYPSYEQYV. CDR3 coding DNA: TGTGCCAGCAGCGCCAGGGACTACCCATCCTACGAGCAGTACGTC.

This clonotype was observed many times. This chain uses TRBV18 with TRBJ2-2; D tentatively fits TRBD1 or TRBD2 (6 bases each). In germline, CDR1 is KGHSH, CDR2 LQKENI. V was pared by 4 bases and J by 3 bases, with 12 bases between. The CDR3 consists of 15 residues. The CDR3 DNA is TGTGCCAGCTCACGCGGGACACCCGACACCGGGGAGCTGTTTTTT. Protein product: CASSRGTPDTGELFF. The variable domain in full, completed from reference TRBV18 and TRBJ2-2, reads NAGVMQNPRHLVRRRGQEARLRCSPMKGHSHVYWYRQLPEEGLKFMVYLQKENIIDESGMPKERFSAEFPKEGPSILRIQQVVRGDSAAYFCASSRGTPDTGELFFGEGSRLTVL.

This chain links TRBV20-1 with TRBJ2-1; D remains ambiguous. The CDR3 extends over 14 amino acids. The germline V gene encodes CDR1 DFQATT and CDR2 SNEGSKA (reference sequence). The V end was cut by 0 bases, the J end by 9 bases, with 15 bases between. CDR3 DNA: TGCAGTGCTAGAGATTTAAGTTCTGGGGTTGAGCAGTTCTTC. This codes for CSARDLSSGVEQFF.

The V call is TRBV4-1, the J call TRBJ1-4; D is uncertain. V lost 5 bases, J lost 7 bases, and 11 bases lay in between. CDR1 and CDR2 from the germline V gene are MGHRA and YSYEKL. The CDR3 runs to 13 residues. CDR3 region: CASSSGRLEKLFF. CDR3 nucleotide sequence: TGCGCCAGCAGCAGTGGTCGGCTTGAAAAACTGTTTTTT.

This clonotype turned up a few times. A much larger clone differs from this one at a single base, so this may be a read error. CDR3 in amino acids: CASNYGDTSETQYF. Written as DNA, the CDR3 is TGTGCCAGCAATTACGGAGACACGTCAGAGACCCAGTACTTC. The chain links TRBV28 to TRBJ2-5; no clear D gene. V lost 7 bases, J lost 4 bases, and 16 bases lay in between. Germline V CDR1 and CDR2: MDHEN, SYDVKM. The CDR3 is 14 amino acids.

This clonotype was seen many times. The J gene is TRBJ2-7, the V gene TRBV28; D is unclear. Trimming cost V 2 bases and J 3 bases, with 14 bases left between them. The CDR3 contains 15 residues. CDR1 MDHEN and CDR2 SYDVKM come from the germline V gene. In DNA form, the CDR3 reads TGTGCCAGCAGTTTAAGGCCAGGAAAGAACTACGAGCAGTACTTC. This translates into CASSLRPGKNYEQYF.

This clonotype was detected many times. The V and J genes are TRBV14 and TRBJ2-3; D might be TRBD2 (6 bases). The CDR3 totals 19 residues. V gave up 4 bases and J gave up 2 bases, with 25 bases separating them. Germline CDR1 is SGHDN and CDR2 is FVKESK. CDR3 DNA sequence: TGTGCCAGCAGCCGGGGCGGGATCCTAACCCCCCAAGTCACAGATACGCAGTATTTT. The encoded protein is CASSRGGILTPQVTDTQYF.

This clonotype has at least ten counts. The chain combines TRBV6-1 with TRBJ1-2, with no clear D. The CDR3 runs to 14 residues. The germline CDR1 and CDR2 sequences are MNHNS and SASEGT. Trimming removed 1 base from V and 5 bases from J, with 11 bases in between. The CDR3 DNA is TGTGCCAGCAGTGAAGAATCGGCGGTTTATGGCTACACCTTC. Protein product: CASSEESAVYGYTF.

The rearrangement uses TRBV14 and TRBJ2-1; either TRBD1 or TRBD2 may fit D (5 bases each). The germline V and J ends were trimmed by 4 bases and 6 bases, with 16 bases remaining between them. This CDR3 is built from 15 residues. Germline CDR1 is SGHDN and CDR2 is FVKESK. CDR3 region: CASSRQRGGFNEQFF. As DNA, the CDR3 is TGTGCCAGCAGCCGGCAGAGGGGCGGTTTCAATGAGCAGTTCTTC.

The count of this clonotype is one. It may be a read error: a sequence one base away is much more abundant. The chain links TRBV18 to TRBJ2-2; D call uncertain. V lost 3 bases to trimming and J lost 0 bases, with 14 bases between them. Germline assignment: CDR1 KGHSH and CDR2 LQKENI. The CDR3 consists of 17 residues. The CDR3 loop reads CASSPPVGATNTGELFF. The CDR3 DNA follows: TGTGCCAGCTCACCTCCAGTGGGTGCCACGAACACCGGGGAGCTGTTTTTT. Supplemented by reference TRBV18 and TRBJ2-2, the full variable domain reads NAGVMQNPRHLVRRRGQEARLRCSPMKGHSHVYWYRQLPEEGLKFMVYLQKENIIDESGMPKERFSAEFPKEGPSILRIQQVVRGDSAAYFCASSPPVGATNTGELFFGEGSRLTVL.

This clonotype has just a few counts. The V call is TRBV10-3, the J call TRBJ2-3, with D perhaps TRBD2 (6 bases). Germline assignment: CDR1 ENHRY and CDR2 SYGVKD. This CDR3 has 15 residues. The germline V and J ends were trimmed by 4 bases and 0 bases, with 11 bases remaining between them. The chain's CDR3 is CAISGGVSSTDTQYF. In nucleotides, the CDR3 is TGTGCCATCAGTGGCGGGGTATCTAGCACAGATACGCAGTATTTT.

The chain has TRBV28 and TRBJ2-5, with a possible D match to TRBD1 (6 bases). The CDR3 has 11 amino acids. Germline lookup yields CDR1 MDHEN and CDR2 SYDVKM. V was cut by 6 bases and J by 4 bases, with 6 bases left in between. CDR3 DNA sequence: TGTGCCAGCAGACAGGGAGAGACCCAGTACTTC. Its translation: CASRQGETQYF.

This clonotype appeared a few times. This chain uses TRBV24-1 with TRBJ2-3; 7 nucleotides align to TRBD1. V lost 5 bases and J lost 6; bases outside the gene matches: 4. The CDR3 consists of 13 residues. The germline V gene encodes CDR1 KGHDR and CDR2 SFDVKD. The CDR3: CATSGGGLDTQYF. The CDR3 region has the DNA TGTGCCACCAGTGGAGGGGGCCTGGATACGCAGTATTTT.

The V call is TRBV9, the J call TRBJ1-1; TRBD1 agrees at 7 bases. The germline CDR1 and CDR2 sequences are SGDLS and YYNGEE. CDR3 length equals 16 residues. The V segment lost 4 bases and the J segment 0 bases; nucleotides outside the gene matches: 9. This CDR3 is CASSSSTGTVNTEAFF. The CDR3 DNA follows: TGTGCCAGCAGCTCTAGTACCGGGACAGTGAACACTGAAGCTTTCTTT.

This clonotype was seen only a few times. This could be a read error, since a much larger clone is one nucleotide away. The CDR3, as DNA: TGTGCCAGCAGTGAATTGGGGTGGTTTAATTCACCCCTCCACTTT. Residues: CASSELGWFNSPLHF. The chain couples TRBV6-1 to TRBJ1-6; D unresolved. V was clipped by 2 bases and J by 6 bases, with 11 bases between them. The germline gives CDR1 MNHNS, CDR2 SASEGT. The CDR3 is 15 amino acids.

The chain combines TRBV20-1 with TRBJ1-1; D not resolved. Germline V gene data show CDR1 as DFQATT and CDR2 as SNEGSKA (reference sequence). This CDR3 has 13 amino acids. V lost 5 bases to trimming and J lost 1 base, with 11 bases between them. The DNA of the CDR3 is TGCAGTGCTCCAACCGCCCAGAACACTGAAGCTTTCTTT. Its protein is CSAPTAQNTEAFF.

DNA of the CDR3: TGCGCCAGCAGCCAAGATCACAGGCTCTACTCTGGGGCCAACGTCCTGACTTTC. It is translated as CASSQDHRLYSGANVLTF. The genes are TRBV4-1 and TRBJ2-6, with D perhaps matching TRBD1 (5 bases). Trimming pared 0 bases from V and 0 bases from J, leaving 12 bases between. Germline loops: CDR1 MGHRA, CDR2 YSYEKL. CDR3 size: 18 residues.

CDR3 bases: TGTGCCAGCAGCCCGGACTACTACCAAGAGACCCAGTACTTC. The encoded protein is CASSPDYYQETQYF. The chain recombines TRBV6-1 with TRBJ2-5; possible D gene TRBD2, 6 bases. CDR1 is MNHNS, CDR2 SASEGT, per germline. V shed 6 bases and J shed 0 bases, with 11 bases lying between them. The CDR3 sequence is 14 residues long.

This clonotype was counted ten times or more. V is TRBV27 and J is TRBJ2-3; D not certain. With 0 bases removed from V and 3 bases from J, the gap between germline ends came to 10 bases. The CDR3 consists of 15 residues. CDR1 and CDR2 from the germline V gene are MNHEY and SMNVEV (reference sequence). This chain's CDR3 is CASSLSIMDTDTQYF. The CDR3 coding sequence is TGTGCCAGCAGTTTATCTATTATGGATACAGATACGCAGTATTTT.

This clonotype was found many times. The chain employs TRBV20-1 and TRBJ2-3, with 8 bases fitting TRBD1. The ends lost 0 bases at V and 4 bases at J; junction bases unmatched: 9. CDR3 size: 16 residues. Germline V gives CDR1 DFQATT, CDR2 SNEGSKA (reference sequence). CDR3: CSARDTGTGEPDTQYF. As DNA, the CDR3 is TGCAGTGCTAGAGATACCGGGACAGGAGAACCAGATACGCAGTATTTT.

The gene calls are TRBV30 and TRBJ1-2; TRBD1 aligns across 8 bases. Germline trimming cut 5 bases from V and 5 bases from J; bases unmatched to any gene: 13. Germline lookup yields CDR1 GTSNPN and CDR2 SVGIG (reference sequence). CDR3 length: 15 amino acids. CDR3 in amino acids: CAWGRTGKGYYGYTF. DNA of the CDR3: TGTGCCTGGGGAAGGACAGGGAAAGGTTATTATGGCTACACCTTC.

This clonotype was detected ten times or more. V usage is TRBV29-1 and J usage is TRBJ1-2, with D perhaps matching TRBD1 (6 bases). CDR1 SQVTM and CDR2 ANQGSEA come from the germline V gene. The CDR3 has 12 amino acids. The V end was cut by 5 bases, the J end by 5 bases, with 12 bases between. The CDR3 region is CSVTGTSYGYTF. CDR3 DNA: TGCAGCGTTACCGGGACAAGTTATGGCTACACCTTC.

This clonotype was counted at least ten times. The chain has TRBV5-6 and TRBJ2-7; 10 bases map to TRBD1. Per the germline V gene, CDR1 is SGHDT and CDR2 is YYEEEE. This CDR3 has 15 residues. V gave up 5 bases and J gave up 2 bases; unmatched junction bases: 7. DNA of the CDR3: TGTGCCAGCAGTTCTGGACAGGGGGTCACCTACGAGCAGTACTTC. Amino acids: CASSSGQGVTYEQYF.

The J gene is TRBJ2-7, the V gene TRBV3-1, with a weak D call TRBD2 (5 bases). There are 13 residues in the CDR3. Germline values: CDR1 LGHDT, CDR2 YNNKEL (reference sequence). Between the trimmed V and J ends, which lost 1 base and 7 bases, there was a span of 11 bases. The CDR3 DNA follows: TGTGCCAGCAGCCAAGCGGGCCAGCGGGAGCAGTACTTC. Residues: CASSQAGQREQYF.

At least ten counts were recorded for this clonotype. The chain employs TRBV28 and TRBJ1-5; D might be TRBD1 (5 bases). This CDR3 contains 15 residues. The ends were cut back, 8 bases at V and 3 bases at J, with 17 bases in the middle. Germline CDR1 MDHEN, CDR2 SYDVKM. CDR3 amino acids: CASSARGGNNQPQHF. CDR3 DNA: TGTGCCAGCTCCGCTCGGGGGGGTAACAATCAGCCCCAGCATTTT.

The genes are TRBV27 and TRBJ2-3; 12 bases map to TRBD2. The CDR3 has 16 residues. Germline CDR1 MNHEY, CDR2 SMNVEV (reference sequence). V shed 5 bases and J 4 bases; nucleotides not matched to a gene: 7. CDR3: CASSLQLAGGPDTQYF. The CDR3 bases are TGTGCCAGCAGTCTACAACTAGCGGGAGGCCCAGATACGCAGTATTTT.

The genes are TRBV12-3 or TRBV12-4 and TRBJ1-1, with D uncertain. V gave up 6 bases and J gave up 1 base, with 15 bases separating them. This CDR3 region has 15 residues. The CDR3 DNA follows: TGTGCCAGCAGCCAGGCCCGGTGGGGGAACACTGAAGCTTTCTTT. Its protein product is CASSQARWGNTEAFF.

The chain couples TRBV5-1 to TRBJ2-5; D gene ambiguous. Germline V gives CDR1 SGHRS, CDR2 YFSETQ. The CDR3 spans 12 residues. The ends were cut back, 0 bases at V and 4 bases at J, with 4 bases in the middle. CDR3 protein: CASSLGAETQYF. CDR3 DNA: TGCGCCAGCAGCTTGGGCGCAGAGACCCAGTACTTC.

This clonotype was seen ten or more times. The chain couples TRBV2 to TRBJ2-5; no reliable D call. Germline lookup yields CDR1 SNHLY and CDR2 FYNNEI. The CDR3 extends over 12 amino acids. Between the trimmed V and J ends, which lost 5 bases and 6 bases, there was a span of 10 bases. The CDR3 region has the DNA TGTGCCAGCAGTACCTGGCGTCAGACCCAGTACTTC. The encoded protein is CASSTWRQTQYF.